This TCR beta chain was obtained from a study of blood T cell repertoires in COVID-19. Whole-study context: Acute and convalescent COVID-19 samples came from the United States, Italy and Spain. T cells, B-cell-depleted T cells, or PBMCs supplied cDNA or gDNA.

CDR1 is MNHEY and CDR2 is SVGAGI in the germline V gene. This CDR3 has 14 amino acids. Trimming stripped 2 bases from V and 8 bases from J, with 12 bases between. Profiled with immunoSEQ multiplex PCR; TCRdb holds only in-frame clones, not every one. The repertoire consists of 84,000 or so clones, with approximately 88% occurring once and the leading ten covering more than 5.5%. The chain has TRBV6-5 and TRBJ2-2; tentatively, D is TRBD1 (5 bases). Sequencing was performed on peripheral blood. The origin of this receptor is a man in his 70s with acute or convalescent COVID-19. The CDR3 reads CASSYRPGWGELFF. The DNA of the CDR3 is TGTGCCAGCAGTTACCGGCCAGGGTGGGGGGAGCTGTTTTTT.